These 5 T cell receptor beta chains were sequenced from one sample in a study of T cell repertoires in cytomegalovirus infection. One entry per CDR3 protein, called by TCRdb with MiXCR from the reads. This repertoire shows about 190,000 distinct CDR3 sequences, roughly 27% found once; its top ten account for about 31%. Input material: PBMCs. All receptors derive from a human donor in good health (CMV status not recorded). Some clones in this sample may be carry-over from other donors' samples.

The table lists this clonotype with a count of one. The chain joins TRBV6-2 or TRBV6-3 to TRBJ1-5; tentative D call: TRBD1 (5 bases). This CDR3 is 14 amino acids long. Germline lookup yields CDR1 MNHEY and CDR2 SVGEGT. V was shortened by 0 bases and J by 7 bases, with 10 bases between the two germline ends. Here the CDR3 reads CASSYSRGEQPQHF. The CDR3 DNA reads TGTGCCAGCAGTTACTCTAGGGGAGAGCAGCCCCAGCATTTT.

This clonotype was found once. The chain combines TRBV6-6 with TRBJ1-6, with D unresolved. V was clipped by 2 bases and J by 5 bases, with 10 bases between them. The CDR3 consists of 15 residues. Germline V gene data show CDR1 as MNHNY and CDR2 as SVGAGI (reference sequence). CDR3 residues: CASSYRSQDNSPLHF. In DNA form, the CDR3 reads TGTGCCAGCAGTTACCGTAGTCAGGATAATTCACCCCTCCACTTT.

This clonotype has only a few counts. This sequence joins TRBV6-5 and TRBJ2-2; D gene ambiguous. Germline CDR1 reads MNHEY; CDR2 reads SVGAGI. Deletions cut 2 bases from V and 7 bases from J, with 8 bases between. The CDR3 loop spans 13 amino acids. The CDR3 DNA follows: TGTGCCAGCAGTTACGGTGGGGACGGGGAGCTGTTTTTT. It is translated as CASSYGGDGELFF.

This sequence joins TRBV19 and TRBJ1-1; 7 bases match TRBD1. After removal of 10 bases from V and 10 bases from J, the junction contained 15 bases not matched to a gene. Germline V gene data show CDR1 as LNHDA and CDR2 as SQIVND (reference sequence). There are 13 residues in the CDR3. In DNA, the CDR3 is TGTGCCACCAAATCGGACAGGCAAGGAAGAGCTTTCTTT. This sequence encodes CATKSDRQGRAFF.

The chain recombines TRBV14 with TRBJ1-6; perhaps TRBD1 as D (5 bases). The CDR3 totals 17 residues. Germline V gives CDR1 SGHDN, CDR2 FVKESK. The V and J ends lost 0 bases and 10 bases respectively, with 19 bases between them. For the CDR3, the DNA is TGTGCCAGCAGCCAAGATATCTTTTTCGGGGGAGGGTCACCCCTCCACTTT. Its protein product is CASSQDIFFGGGSPLHF.